The clone carrying this T cell receptor (beta chain) was seen many times. Its target is unknown. CDR1 and CDR2 from the germline V gene are LNHDA and SQIVND (reference sequence). This CDR3 has 16 residues. Deletions cut 6 bases from V and 3 bases from J, with 21 bases between. This record belongs to a study of regulatory T cells in long-lasting Graves disease. Study results and caveats: The TCR repertoire of persistent Graves' patients was less diverse than that of newly diagnosed ones.

The authors built TCR beta libraries using iRepertoire HTBI primers and Arm-PCR of CDR3 regions. TCRdb reanalysed the multiplex PCR reads using MiXCR and keeps one entry per CDR3 protein. The sample contains about 310,000 distinct CDR3 sequences, 15% to 20% of which appear only once. Regarding time point: newly diagnosed GD, antithyroid drugs for less than 3 months. Generation of the TCR library employed RNA extracted from PBMCs. The chain has TRBV19 and TRBJ2-7, with D possibly TRBD2 on 6 matching bases. This sequence originates from a female donor with Graves disease. The specimen was peripheral blood mononuclear cells (PBMCs), collected at new diagnosis, from a patient treated with antithyroid drugs. The CDR3 here is CASRGWGVEGLYEQYF. The DNA for the CDR3 is TGTGCCAGTAGGGGATGGGGGGTCGAGGGACTCTACGAGCAGTACTTC.